The source of this TCR beta chain is a study of shared clonotypes between healthy human individuals. Turning to the study itself: CD8 memory received one plate per donor, CD8 naive two, CD4 memory three and CD4 naive three. Points from the study as a whole: Some naive CD4 clonotypes, around 5%, turned up in common across four donors.

For this clone: The antigen remains undetermined.

Germline CDR1 PRHDT, CDR2 FYEKMQ (reference sequence). V lost 4 bases to trimming and J lost 9 bases; unmatched junction nucleotides: 5. CDR3 length: 13 residues. In the original analysis: In the immunoSEQ data, sequences were junction-only and lacked quality scores, so filtering differed. TCRdb's table, derived via immunoSEQ multiplex PCR, lists solely in-frame clones and lacks some. V, J and clone size are those of that table, while D and trimming were read from the DNA. Seen here are about 610,000 clones, 97% observed once, and the top ten hold around 0.057%. V and J are TRBV13 and TRBJ2-1, with TRBD2 identical over 8 bases. Sequencing was carried out using naive CD4+ T cells sorted from blood. As to subset: CD45RA+ positively selected. The sequence came from a woman aged 30 to 39 in good health. The DNA of the CDR3 is TGTGCCAGCAGCTCGGGACTAGTTACTGAGCAGTTCTTC. Translation: CASSSGLVTEQFF.